A few counts support the clone carrying this T cell receptor (beta chain). Its antigen is still unknown. The CDR3 loop spans 15 amino acids. Germline V gene data show CDR1 as DFQATT and CDR2 as SNEGSKA (reference sequence). The V gene lost 4 bases and the J gene lost 2 bases, with 12 bases spanning the gap. TCRdb re-called the 5' RACE reads through MiXCR, storing one row per CDR3 protein. Of fewer than 350,000 distinct CDR3 sequences listed, 15% are singletons. These data belong to a study of T-cell memory formation after mild COVID-19. The study's findings and limits: Confirmation was lacking for SARS-CoV-2 specificity of second-wave clones that peaked on day 37. Several responding clones turned up in pre-infection memory, indicating that cross-reactive memory may have taken part.

The chain employs TRBV20-1 and TRBJ2-6; D is perhaps TRBD1 (6 bases). Sequencing input: PBMCs or a T cell subset sorted from them (not recorded which). This clonotype was sampled from a man aged 18 to 29 who had mild COVID-19 (a few samples of this study predate the infection). Cell type and time point are not known. In DNA, the CDR3 is TGCAGTGCTACTCACAGGGCCCCTGGGGCCAACGTCCTGACTTTC. Protein: CSATHRAPGANVLTF.